This is a list of T cell receptor beta chains from one sample in a study of vaccination and CD4 T cells after COVID-19. Using its own MiXCR run on the PCR reads, TCRdb lists one record per CDR3 protein. Of about 8,300 distinct CDR3 sequences in the sample, around 35% were seen once. Antigens for these TCRs are unknown. The sample consisted of CD4+ T cells from blood, cultured in vitro. These receptors were taken from a human donor in good health. CDR3s leave out the opening cysteine and the closing phenylalanine or tryptophan. The D gene is left open where the match is weak. Size values are once, few and many counts, or a class for expanded clones, and some rows have none.

V	J	size	D	CDR3
TRBV20-1	TRBJ2-1	medium-sized	TRBD2	SARLADNEQF
TRBV2	TRBJ1-2	few	NA	ASSEPSPPYGYT
TRBV9	TRBJ2-7	NA	NA	ASSVEGRSEQY
TRBV6-1	TRBJ1-2	NA	NA	ASSSGDANYGYT
TRBV20-1	TRBJ2-7	NA	NA	SARVGNSRNSYEQY
TRBV2	TRBJ2-3	NA	NA	ASSVGPSTDTQY
TRBV5-1	TRBJ1-1	NA	NA	ASSLGQANTEAF
TRBV23-1	TRBJ1-1	NA	NA	ASSLGGETEAF
TRBV20-1	TRBJ2-5	NA	TRBD2	SARDRGLAGETQY
TRBV29-1	TRBJ2-1	once	NA	SVERGVGIGEQF
TRBV25-1	TRBJ2-1	NA	NA	ASSWYNEQF
TRBV9	TRBJ1-2	NA	NA	ASSVGWAGVVGGYT
TRBV28	TRBJ1-2	NA	TRBD1	ASSVTGYYGYT
TRBV10-1	TRBJ2-7	NA	TRBD1	ASSDHIGQGALNEQY
TRBV6-1	TRBJ2-3	NA	NA	ASTAGDTQY
TRBV7-3	TRBJ2-5	few	NA	ASSVGGIGETQY
TRBV2	TRBJ1-6	NA	NA	ASTISMGDNSPLH
TRBV20-1	TRBJ1-1	few	NA	SARAYWDPYTEAF
TRBV20-1	TRBJ2-3	few	NA	SARVAISTDTQY
TRBV21-1	TRBJ2-5	NA	NA	ASFSWSGEETQY
TRBV6-5	TRBJ1-5	few	NA	ASSLGEEQPQH
TRBV7-8	TRBJ2-6	NA	NA	ASSFPWGGPPSGANVLT
TRBV27	TRBJ1-6	few	NA	ASSPEGWGSPLH
TRBV6-1	TRBJ2-3	few	NA	ASRASGTDTQY
TRBV7-3	TRBJ2-2	few	NA	ASSLLVPGELF
TRBV24-1	TRBJ1-5	NA	NA	ATGRENQPQH
TRBV10-2	TRBJ2-4	NA	NA	ASSENLGGLGKNIQY
TRBV10-1	TRBJ1-6	few	NA	AGRPPLH
TRBV5-6	TRBJ2-7	NA	TRBD1	ASSLGTGLYEQY
TRBV20-1	TRBJ2-1	NA	TRBD2	SATEAGGSYNEQF
TRBV27	TRBJ2-2	NA	NA	ASSLSRTLDGGELF
TRBV30	TRBJ1-1	few	NA	AWSVRGVEAF
TRBV7-6	TRBJ2-3	NA	TRBD1	ASSAKQGATDTQY
TRBV19	TRBJ2-3	NA	TRBD2	ASSPGLAGTSTQY
TRBV7-3	TRBJ2-7	NA	NA	ASSQFDREQY
TRBV5-1	TRBJ1-1	NA	NA	ASSRTHRNTEAF
TRBV6-4	TRBJ2-3	few	TRBD2	ASSGTSGADTQY
TRBV20-1	TRBJ2-7	NA	TRBD2	SAPGLAEPYEQY
TRBV19	TRBJ1-1	few	TRBD1	ASTRRTGSMNTEAF
TRBV6-1	TRBJ1-2	few	NA	ASSLREYYGYT
TRBV19	TRBJ1-3	few	NA	ASSSSSSGNTIY
TRBV5-1	TRBJ1-6	NA	NA	ASSLGTERGSPLH
TRBV11-2	TRBJ2-1	few	NA	ASTPPLGYRNEQF
TRBV6-2/TRBV6-3	TRBJ2-1	NA	NA	ASSYSSSYNEQF
TRBV20-1	TRBJ1-5	NA	TRBD1	SARSGRGRVWQPQH
TRBV6-5	TRBJ1-5	few	NA	ASSYGGNQPQH
TRBV6-1	TRBJ1-2	NA	NA	ASSNSGLGYT
TRBV29-1	TRBJ2-5	NA	NA	SVEAGDQETQY
TRBV5-1	TRBJ1-2	NA	TRBD1	ASSRGQANYGYT
TRBV6-2/TRBV6-3	TRBJ2-3	few	NA	ASSSGGTDTQY
TRBV20-1	TRBJ2-7	NA	TRBD2	SAREVSGGTYEQY
TRBV2	TRBJ1-2	NA	TRBD1	ASSEGQGPFRGYT
TRBV5-6	TRBJ1-5	once	NA	ASRWGGPSSNQPQH
TRBV7-3	TRBJ2-5	few	NA	ASSSMRGETQY
TRBV4-1	TRBJ1-6	NA	TRBD1	ASSQEWGEDRGYVRNSPLH
TRBV10-3	TRBJ1-1	few	NA	ATRGRGPTEAF
TRBV12-3/TRBV12-4	TRBJ1-5	few	TRBD1	ASSPTGSIPH
TRBV6-1	TRBJ1-2	few	NA	ASRDSGTYNYGYT
TRBV19	TRBJ1-5	NA	NA	ASSIDRGGYQPQH
TRBV6-1	TRBJ1-2	NA	NA	ASSNGGIYT